The 20 T cell receptor beta chains below were found in one sample sequenced in a study of cytomegalovirus exposure and HLA in healthy donors. The PCR used 60 Vbeta and 13 Jbeta primers. Using immunoSEQ multiplex PCR, the repertoire was profiled, and TCRdb retains in-frame clones only, with some absent. The table lists around 160,000 clones, around four fifths of them singletons, with 1.4% to 1.5% in the top ten. Sequences were obtained from PBMCs. The receptor set was obtained from a male donor in good health and CMV-seronegative.

J is TRBJ1-2 and V is TRBV7-9; 8 nucleotides match TRBD1. Germline CDR1 is SEHNR and CDR2 is FQNEAQ (reference sequence). The ends lost 3 bases at V and 7 bases at J; junction bases unmatched: 13. The CDR3 covers 16 residues. As DNA, the CDR3 is TGTGCCAGCAGCTTTTACCCCAGGGGGCGCGGGGGTGGCTACACCTTC. This gives the protein CASSFYPRGRGGGYTF.

This clone is a singleton in its sample. The rearrangement uses TRBV27 and TRBJ2-7, with D hard to call. The germline CDR1 and CDR2 sequences are MNHEY and SMNVEV (reference sequence). The germline V and J ends were trimmed by 4 bases and 5 bases, with 15 bases remaining between them. This CDR3 region has 14 residues. CDR3 in DNA: TGTGCCAGCAGTTATTCCCCGACTGGCAACGAGCAGTACTTC. Residues: CASSYSPTGNEQYF.

The chain uses TRBV7-9 and TRBJ2-1, with a weak D call TRBD2 (5 bases). V was trimmed by 8 bases and J by 2 bases, leaving 7 bases between them. Germline CDR1 is SEHNR and CDR2 is FQNEAQ (reference sequence). The CDR3 is made up of 12 amino acids. CDR3 loop: CASSRAYNEQFF. The CDR3 bases are TGTGCCAGCTCGAGGGCCTACAATGAGCAGTTCTTC.

The J gene is TRBJ1-4, the V gene TRBV28; D is perhaps TRBD1 (6 bases). The CDR3 loop spans 18 amino acids. Between the trimmed V and J ends, which lost 5 bases and 5 bases, there was a span of 24 bases. From germline, CDR1 is MDHEN and CDR2 SYDVKM. The CDR3 DNA sequence: TGTGCCAGCAGTCCAACAGGGATCCAAAGACTTGAGAATGAAAAACTGTTTTTT. Translated, it gives CASSPTGIQRLENEKLFF.

The rearrangement joins TRBV2 to TRBJ1-1; possibly TRBD1 for D (6 bases). This CDR3 spans 13 amino acids. The ends were cut back, 2 bases at V and 10 bases at J, with 14 bases in the middle. Germline CDR1 is SNHLY and CDR2 is FYNNEI. CDR3 region: CASSETNRVGAFF. In nucleotides, the CDR3 is TGTGCCAGCAGTGAAACAAACAGGGTAGGAGCTTTCTTT. Full variable domain (outside the CDR3, taken from reference TRBV2 and TRBJ1-1): EPEVTQTPSHQVTQMGQEVILRCVPISNHLYFYWYRQILGQKVEFLVSFYNNEISEKSEIFDDQFSVERPDGSNFTLKIRSTKLEDSAMYFCASSETNRVGAFFGQGTRLTVV.

The chain carries TRBV28 and TRBJ2-2, with TRBD2 matching over 9 bases. CDR3 size: 15 residues. Losses at the gene ends were 6 bases for V and 4 bases for J; bases not matched to a gene: 6. The germline gives CDR1 MDHEN, CDR2 SYDVKM. For the CDR3, the DNA is TGTGCCAGCAGACCCGGACTAGCGCCCACCGGGGAGCTGTTTTTT. Protein sequence: CASRPGLAPTGELFF.

This rearrangement joins TRBV19 to TRBJ2-5; TRBD1 might be the D (6 bases). Germline V CDR1 and CDR2: LNHDA, SQIVND (reference sequence). The CDR3 extends over 15 amino acids. Trimming removed 4 bases from V and 1 base from J, with 13 bases in between. Written as DNA, the CDR3 is TGTGCCAGTAGTACGGTACAGGGTCCCCAAGAGACCCAGTACTTC. Translation: CASSTVQGPQETQYF.

This chain links TRBV5-1 with TRBJ2-5, with TRBD2 as a possible D gene (5 bases). This CDR3 is 15 amino acids long. V was shortened by 4 bases and J by 1 base, with 14 bases between the two germline ends. CDR1 and CDR2 (germline): SGHRS, YFSETQ. The CDR3 DNA sequence: TGCGCCAGCAGCGCCTGGACTGCCCCCCAAGAGACCCAGTACTTC. It specifies CASSAWTAPQETQYF.

The chain employs TRBV5-1 and TRBJ2-1, with TRBD2 matching 7 bases. This CDR3 contains 15 residues. CDR1 is SGHRS, CDR2 YFSETQ, per germline. J was trimmed by 11 bases and V by 4 bases; bases with no gene match: 15. The CDR3 reads CASSLLLTSLGQQFF. CDR3 coding DNA: TGCGCCAGCAGCCTATTATTGACTAGCCTAGGGCAGCAGTTCTTC.

This rearrangement joins TRBV18 to TRBJ2-2, with D unresolved. Trimming removed 0 bases at V and 3 bases at J, with 5 bases between. The CDR3 consists of 14 residues. Per germline, CDR1 KGHSH and CDR2 LQKENI. The CDR3 here is CASSPPSYTGELFF. In DNA form, the CDR3 reads TGTGCCAGCTCACCACCATCTTACACCGGGGAGCTGTTTTTT.

The chain joins TRBV7-8 to TRBJ2-1; the match to TRBD2 covers 11 bases. Per germline, CDR1 SGHVS and CDR2 FQNEAQ. The CDR3 is 18 amino acids. V lost 5 bases, J lost 0 bases, and 9 bases stayed unmatched. The CDR3 region has the DNA TGTGCCAGCAGCACAGCCGGGACTAGCGGTTTCTCCTACAATGAGCAGTTCTTC. As protein: CASSTAGTSGFSYNEQFF.

The genes are TRBV4-3 and TRBJ2-1, with a weak D call TRBD2 (5 bases). V lost 0 bases to trimming and J lost 4 bases, with 10 bases between them. Germline V lookup: CDR1 LGHNA, CDR2 YSLEER. The CDR3 contains 15 residues. The chain's CDR3 is CASSQEWTGYNEQFF. CDR3 in DNA: TGCGCCAGCAGCCAAGAGTGGACTGGTTACAATGAGCAGTTCTTC.

The rearrangement links TRBV5-4 to TRBJ2-2, with 8 bases matching TRBD1. The CDR3 consists of 16 residues. Germline V CDR1 and CDR2: SGHNT, YYREEE (reference sequence). The V and J ends lost 1 base and 4 bases, in that order; junction bases with no gene match: 6. CDR3 DNA: TGTGCCAGCAGCTTGTCCAGGGGGCAGGGCACCGGGGAGCTGTTTTTT. This encodes CASSLSRGQGTGELFF.

The table lists this clone with a count of one. V is TRBV2 and J is TRBJ1-1; 7 bases line up with TRBD1. Germline loops: CDR1 SNHLY, CDR2 FYNNEI. The CDR3 extends over 17 amino acids. Losses at the gene ends were 0 bases for V and 0 bases for J; bases not matched to a gene: 7. For the CDR3, the DNA is TGTGCCAGCAGTGAAGCGCCCCAGGGGGTACTGAACACTGAAGCTTTCTTT. Its translation is CASSEAPQGVLNTEAFF.

In DNA, the CDR3 is TGTGCCAGCAGTTTATCGCGGACTAGCGGTGCCTACGAGCAGTACTTC. Translated: CASSLSRTSGAYEQYF. The chain couples TRBV27 to TRBJ2-7; 10 bases fit TRBD2. The J segment lost 2 bases and the V segment lost 0 bases, leaving 4 bases of the junction unmatched. This CDR3 comprises 16 residues. Germline V gene sequence: CDR1 MNHEY, CDR2 SMNVEV (reference sequence).

The gene calls are TRBV5-5 and TRBJ2-1; 7 bases line up with TRBD2. CDR3 size: 13 residues. With V trimmed by 3 bases and J by 6 bases, 3 bases remained unmatched. Germline loops: CDR1 SGHKS, CDR2 YYEKEE (reference sequence). In DNA form, the CDR3 reads TGTGCCAGCAGCTCCCCGGGGGGCAATGAGCAGTTCTTC. It yields the protein CASSSPGGNEQFF.

Here the CDR3 DNA reads TGTGCCAGCAGTTTTTCAGGGGAGCCTGGAAACACCATATATTTT. Protein sequence: CASSFSGEPGNTIYF. The rearrangement links TRBV27 to TRBJ1-3, with D possibly TRBD1 on 6 matching bases. Germline values: CDR1 MNHEY, CDR2 SMNVEV (reference sequence). CDR3 length: 15 amino acids. The V gene lost 3 bases and the J gene lost 2 bases, with 11 bases spanning the gap.

This clone was found a few times. J is TRBJ2-3 and V is TRBV2, with 12 bases identical to TRBD1. Per germline, CDR1 SNHLY and CDR2 FYNNEI. There are 14 residues in the CDR3. V lost 11 bases, J lost 2 bases, and 5 bases stayed unmatched. The CDR3 nucleotides are TGTGCCGGGGGACAGGGGGCGCCCACAGATACGCAGTATTTT. Residues: CAGGQGAPTDTQYF.

This clone was seen only a few times. The V call is TRBV28, the J call TRBJ1-2, with D maybe TRBD1 (6 bases). The germline gives CDR1 MDHEN, CDR2 SYDVKM. The V gene lost 8 bases and the J gene lost 3 bases, with 10 bases spanning the gap. The CDR3 covers 12 residues. CDR3 sequence: CASQGQHYGYTF. The CDR3 bases are TGTGCCAGCCAGGGGCAACACTATGGCTACACCTTC.

The chain joins TRBV5-1 to TRBJ2-5; D possibly corresponds to TRBD1 (7 bases). CDR3 size: 16 residues. The V gene's germline CDR1 is SGHRS and CDR2 YFSETQ. With 4 bases removed from V and 0 bases from J, the gap between germline ends came to 16 bases. The CDR3 DNA reads as TGCGCCAGCAGCGCGGGACAGAAGCTGTACCAAGAGACCCAGTACTTC. This sequence encodes CASSAGQKLYQETQYF. The entire variable domain, with the rest obtained from reference TRBV5-1 and TRBJ2-5, is as follows: KAGVTQTPRYLIKTRGQQVTLSCSPISGHRSVSWYQQTPGQGLQFLFEYFSETQRNKGNFPGRFSGRQFSNSRSEMNVSTLELGDSALYLCASSAGQKLYQETQYFGPGTRLLVL.